This T cell receptor beta chain was found in a study of response to subunit inactivated influenza vaccine (dated by TCRdb to the late 2010s). Study-level background: The study used deep quantitative T cell receptor repertoire profiling to track responses to a trivalent subunit inactivated influenza vaccine. Findings and caveats that apply to the study as a whole: It was suggested by the authors that each seasonal influenza vaccination may recruit only a limited number of new T cells.

The library was generated by RT-PCR. The sequencer listed for this sample is Illumina HiSeq 2500. TCRdb passed the public sequencing reads through fastp at Q25 and MiXCR, retaining productive beta sequences. Rows with a matching CDR3 protein are joined into one entry that keeps the most common DNA and genes. The table for this sample lists about 520,000 distinct CDR3 sequences; roughly 7.9% of them were counted only once. Together, the top ten hold around 14% of the sample. With regard to this clonotype: The antigen it recognizes is unknown. Base qualities are not at hand, and no much larger clone is one base apart.

This TCR derives from a man between 50 and 69 years old who received an inactivated influenza vaccine. Donor details come from another sample of the same person, matched by shared clones. Source: PBMCs from blood, taken around 25 months after vaccination.

The CDR3 protein: CASSQASGESSYEQYF. The DNA is as follows: TGCGCCAGCAGCCAAGCTAGCGGGGAGAGCTCCTACGAGCAGTACTTC. The chain links TRBV4-1 with TRBJ2-7, and 9 junctional nucleotides match TRBD2. CDR1 is given as MGHRA and CDR2 as YSYEKL, both from the germline V gene. The CDR3 spans 16 residues, from the cysteine through the phenylalanine. Just the 48-base CDR3 DNA is kept, in frame starting at base 1. V is cut back by 1 base and J by 0 bases, with 4 bases in the junction unmatched.